These 16 T cell receptor beta chains were all obtained from the same sample, sequenced in a study of post-analysis software for immune sequencing data (dated by TCRdb to the mid-2010s). Antigens for these TCRs are unknown. Summary of the overall study and its limitations: Significantly higher frequencies in patients than in controls were found for a handful of TRBV segments, including TRBV5-6, TRBV5-1 and TRBV20-1.

Preparation of the library involved PCR. The instrument given in TCRdb is Illumina HiSeq 2500. To reduce PCR and sequencing biases, unique molecular identifiers were built into the TCR beta cDNA libraries. TCRdb passed the public sequencing reads through fastp at Q25 and MiXCR, retaining productive beta sequences. Rows with a matching CDR3 protein are joined into one entry that keeps the most common DNA and genes. In this sample the table shows some 450,000 distinct CDR3 sequences, approximately 46% of which occur a single time. The ten most abundant clones make up around 10% of the sample. The sequenced sample consisted of blood. The origin of the receptors is a girl between 5 and 17 years old with multiple sclerosis.

The chain uses TRBV4-2 and TRBJ1-4; unclear D gene. The germline gives CDR1 LGHNA, CDR2 YNFKEQ. Trimming shortened V by 1 base and J by 5 bases, and 14 bases separated the two germline ends. This CDR3 is 16 amino acids long. The CDR3 protein is CASSQAYYGQNEKLFF. The CDR3 region has the DNA TGTGCCAGCAGCCAAGCTTATTATGGCCAGAATGAAAAACTGTTTTTT.

This rearrangement joins TRBV10-3 to TRBJ2-4; 8 bases agree with TRBD1. The better agreement between TRBJ2-5 and the DNA end casts doubt on the J call. This CDR3 has 16 amino acids. Germline assignment: CDR1 ENHRY and CDR2 SYGVKD. The CDR3 sequence is CAISESYRGSGETQYF. In DNA, the CDR3 is TGTGCCATCAGTGAGTCCTACAGGGGGTCGGGGGAGACCCAGTACTTC.

This clonotype was found a few times. This chain joins TRBV5-6 and TRBJ2-6, with D perhaps matching TRBD2 (6 bases). Germline V CDR1 and CDR2: SGHDT, YYEEEE. The CDR3 covers 17 residues. V gave up 2 bases and J gave up 0 bases, with 12 bases separating them. The CDR3 DNA reads as TGTGCCAGCAGCTTCTTAGCGGCGAGCTCTGGGGCCAACGTCCTGACTTTC. Translated, it gives CASSFLAASSGANVLTF.

The V and J genes are TRBV20-1 and TRBJ2-1; 7 positions match TRBD2. The CDR3 is 15 amino acids. The germline CDR1 and CDR2 sequences are DFQATT and SNEGSKA (reference sequence). Losses at the gene ends were 3 bases for V and 0 bases for J; bases not matched to a gene: 5. The chain's CDR3 is CSASVGTTSYNEQFF. The CDR3, as DNA: TGCAGTGCTAGCGTTGGGACTACCTCCTACAATGAGCAGTTCTTC.

CDR3: CASSEGQPGKYNEQFF. CDR3 in DNA: TGTGCCAGCAGTGAAGGACAACCCGGAAAGTACAATGAGCAGTTCTTC. The J gene is TRBJ2-1, the V gene TRBV25-1; D may be TRBD1 (5 bases). In germline, CDR1 is MGHDK, CDR2 SYGVNS. CDR3 size: 16 residues. The ends were cut back, 2 bases at V and 4 bases at J, with 15 bases in the middle. Using reference TRBV25-1 and TRBJ2-1 for the parts outside the CDR3, the full variable domain is EADIYQTPRYLVIGTGKKITLECSQTMGHDKMYWYQQDPGMELHLIHYSYGVNSTEKGDLSSESTVSRIRTEHFPLTLESARPSHTSQYLCASSEGQPGKYNEQFFGPGTRLTVL.

The chain recombines TRBV27 with TRBJ2-1; 9 bases are shared with TRBD2. This CDR3 region has 17 residues. Germline CDR1 is MNHEY and CDR2 is SMNVEV (reference sequence). V lost 5 bases to trimming and J lost 6 bases; unmatched junction nucleotides: 14. CDR3: CASSLLAGKGQGNEQFF. The CDR3, as DNA: TGTGCCAGCAGTCTCCTAGCGGGGAAGGGTCAGGGCAATGAGCAGTTCTTC.

The rearrangement joins TRBV7-9 to TRBJ2-7; 10 bases are shared with TRBD1. The length of the CDR3 is 16 residues. Trimming at V came to 3 bases and at J to 2 bases, leaving 7 bases not matched to a gene. Germline assignment: CDR1 SEHNR and CDR2 FQNEAQ (reference sequence). CDR3 nucleotide sequence: TGTGCCAGCAGCTTCGGTTATGGGACAGGGGCCTACGAGCAGTACTTC. This codes for CASSFGYGTGAYEQYF.

The sample holds one count of this clonotype. The chain carries TRBV5-1 and TRBJ2-1; 14 bases match TRBD2. Trimming cost V 4 bases and J 7 bases; bases outside gene matches: 10. The CDR3 contains 17 residues. Looked up from germline, CDR1 is SGHRS and CDR2 is YFSETQ. The CDR3 DNA is TGCGCCAGCAGCCCTATGAAGGGACTAGCGGGAGCGAATGAGCAGTTCTTC. Translating it yields CASSPMKGLAGANEQFF.

This chain joins TRBV29-1 and TRBJ2-6, with D possibly TRBD1 on 5 matching bases. The ends were cut back, 2 bases at V and 3 bases at J, with 11 bases in the middle. CDR1 SQVTM and CDR2 ANQGSEA come from the germline V gene. This CDR3 is 15 amino acids long. For the CDR3, the DNA is TGCAGCGTTGAATCCAGGGCCCGTGGGGCCAACGTCCTGACTTTC. Translating gives CSVESRARGANVLTF.

Only a few counts were recorded for this clonotype. The chain combines TRBV20-1 with TRBJ1-6; TRBD1 is a possible D gene (5 bases). V lost 0 bases and J 8 bases, leaving 11 bases between the germline ends. The CDR3 has 14 residues. Germline V gene sequence: CDR1 DFQATT, CDR2 SNEGSKA (reference sequence). The CDR3 DNA sequence: TGCAGTGCTAGAGATCGGGACCGCGATTCACCCCTCCACTTT. It is translated as CSARDRDRDSPLHF.

This clonotype was picked up a small number of times. V is TRBV9 and J is TRBJ2-1, with a possible D match to TRBD2 (5 bases). Trimming stripped 2 bases from V and 8 bases from J, with 14 bases between. CDR1 is SGDLS and CDR2 is YYNGEE in the germline V gene. The CDR3 is made up of 14 amino acids. DNA of the CDR3: TGTGCCAGCAGCGTCTCCCTAGCAAGGGATGAGCAGTTCTTC. Its protein product is CASSVSLARDEQFF.

The sample holds a few counts of this clonotype. The chain joins TRBV6-5 to TRBJ1-1; 9 bases are shared with TRBD1. Germline CDR1 and CDR2: MNHEY and SVGAGI. J gave up 7 bases and V 4 bases, and 13 bases lay outside the gene matches. CDR3 length: 16 residues. The CDR3 DNA is TGTGCCAGCAGTTCGTCGTGGGACAGGGAAGGTGGTGAAGCTTTCTTT. Its translation: CASSSSWDREGGEAFF.

The chain combines TRBV10-3 with TRBJ1-2, with D possibly being TRBD1 (6 bases). Deletions cut 6 bases from V and 5 bases from J, with 10 bases between. CDR1 is ENHRY, CDR2 SYGVKD, per germline. The CDR3 has 12 amino acids. The CDR3 loop reads CAIRGQKYGYTF. The CDR3 nucleotides are TGTGCCATCAGGGGACAAAAGTATGGCTACACCTTC.

V gene TRBV12-3 or TRBV12-4 combines with J gene TRBJ2-3; D gene unclear. The V gene lost 6 bases and the J gene lost 3 bases, with 19 bases spanning the gap. This CDR3 is 16 amino acids long. This CDR3 reads CASRARRPLETDTQYF. The DNA for the CDR3 is TGTGCCAGCAGAGCTCGACGGCCCCTCGAGACAGATACGCAGTATTTT.

V and J are TRBV20-1 and TRBJ2-1; D uncertain. The CDR3 runs 8 residues. Per the germline V gene, CDR1 is DFQATT and CDR2 is SNEGSKA (reference sequence). Here the CDR3 DNA reads TGCAGGCCCAATGAGCAGTTCTTC. Residues: CRPNEQFF.

The V gene is TRBV20-1, the J gene TRBJ2-1; 8 bases are a match to TRBD2. The V segment lost 4 bases and the J segment 4 bases; nucleotides outside the gene matches: 12. Germline V gene sequence: CDR1 DFQATT, CDR2 SNEGSKA (reference sequence). The CDR3 runs 16 residues. Here the CDR3 reads CSAIERAGGGYNEQFF. The CDR3 coding sequence is TGCAGTGCTATTGAGAGGGCGGGAGGAGGATACAATGAGCAGTTCTTC.